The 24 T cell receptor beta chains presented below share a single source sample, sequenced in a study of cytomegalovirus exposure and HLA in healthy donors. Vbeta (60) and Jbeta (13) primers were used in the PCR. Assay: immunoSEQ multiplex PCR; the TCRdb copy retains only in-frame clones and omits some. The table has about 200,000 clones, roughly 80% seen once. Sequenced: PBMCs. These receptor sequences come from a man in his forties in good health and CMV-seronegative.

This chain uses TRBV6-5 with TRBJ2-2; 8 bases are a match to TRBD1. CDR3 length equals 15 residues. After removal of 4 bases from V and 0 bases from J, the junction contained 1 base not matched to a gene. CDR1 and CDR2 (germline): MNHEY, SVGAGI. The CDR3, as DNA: TGTGCCAGCAGTTGGGGACAGGCGAACACCGGGGAGCTGTTTTTT. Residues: CASSWGQANTGELFF.

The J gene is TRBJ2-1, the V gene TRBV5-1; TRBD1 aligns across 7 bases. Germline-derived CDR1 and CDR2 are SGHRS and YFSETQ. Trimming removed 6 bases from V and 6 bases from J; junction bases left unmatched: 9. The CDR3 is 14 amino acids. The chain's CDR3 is CASTTGTAGNEQFF. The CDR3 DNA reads TGCGCCAGCACTACCGGGACAGCCGGCAATGAGCAGTTCTTC.

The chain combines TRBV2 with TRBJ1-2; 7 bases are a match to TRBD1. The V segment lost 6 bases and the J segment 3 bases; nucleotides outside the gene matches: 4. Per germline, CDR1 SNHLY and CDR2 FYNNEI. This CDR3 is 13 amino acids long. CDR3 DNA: TGTGCCAGCAGGCAGACAGGGTACTATGGCTACACCTTC. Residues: CASRQTGYYGYTF. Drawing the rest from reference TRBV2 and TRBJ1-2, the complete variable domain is EPEVTQTPSHQVTQMGQEVILRCVPISNHLYFYWYRQILGQKVEFLVSFYNNEISEKSEIFDDQFSVERPDGSNFTLKIRSTKLEDSAMYFCASRQTGYYGYTFGSGTRLTVV.

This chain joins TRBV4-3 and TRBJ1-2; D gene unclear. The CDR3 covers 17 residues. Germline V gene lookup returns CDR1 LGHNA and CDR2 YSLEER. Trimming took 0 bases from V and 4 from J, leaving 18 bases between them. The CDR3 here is CASSQEFNTLFGYGYTF. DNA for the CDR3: TGCGCCAGCAGCCAAGAGTTCAACACGCTCTTTGGCTATGGCTACACCTTC.

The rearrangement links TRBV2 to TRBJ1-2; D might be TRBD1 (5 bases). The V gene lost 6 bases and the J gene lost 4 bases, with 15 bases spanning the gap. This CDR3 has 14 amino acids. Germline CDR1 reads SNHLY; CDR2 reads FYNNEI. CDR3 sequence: CASRNGPGGYGYTF. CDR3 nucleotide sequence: TGTGCCAGCAGGAATGGCCCGGGGGGCTATGGCTACACCTTC. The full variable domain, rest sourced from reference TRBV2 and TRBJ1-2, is EPEVTQTPSHQVTQMGQEVILRCVPISNHLYFYWYRQILGQKVEFLVSFYNNEISEKSEIFDDQFSVERPDGSNFTLKIRSTKLEDSAMYFCASRNGPGGYGYTFGSGTRLTVV.

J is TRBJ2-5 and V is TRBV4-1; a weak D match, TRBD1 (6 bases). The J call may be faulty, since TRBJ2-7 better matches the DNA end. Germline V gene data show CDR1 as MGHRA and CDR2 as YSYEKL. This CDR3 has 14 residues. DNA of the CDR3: TGCGCCAGCAGCCCCAGGGACACCACCTACGAGCAGTACTTC. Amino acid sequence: CASSPRDTTYEQYF.

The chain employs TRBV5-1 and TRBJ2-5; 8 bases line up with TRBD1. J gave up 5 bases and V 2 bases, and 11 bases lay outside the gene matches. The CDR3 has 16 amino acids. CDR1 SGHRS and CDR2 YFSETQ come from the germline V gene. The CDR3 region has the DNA TGCGCCAGCAGCTTTGTCCCGACAGGGGTCGGGGAGACCCAGTACTTC. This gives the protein CASSFVPTGVGETQYF.

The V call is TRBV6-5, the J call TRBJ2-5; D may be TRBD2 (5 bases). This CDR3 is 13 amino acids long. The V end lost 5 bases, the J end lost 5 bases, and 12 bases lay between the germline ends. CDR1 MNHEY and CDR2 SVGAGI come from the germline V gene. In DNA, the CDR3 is TGTGCCAGCAGTCTCGGACGAGGGGAGACCCAGTACTTC. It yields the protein CASSLGRGETQYF.

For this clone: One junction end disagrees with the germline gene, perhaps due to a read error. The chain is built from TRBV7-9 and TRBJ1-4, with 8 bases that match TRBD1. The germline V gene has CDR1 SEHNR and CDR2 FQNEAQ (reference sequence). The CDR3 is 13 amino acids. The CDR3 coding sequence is TGTTCCAGCAGCCGAGGACAGGGTGAAAAACTGTTTTTT. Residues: CSSSRGQGEKLFF.

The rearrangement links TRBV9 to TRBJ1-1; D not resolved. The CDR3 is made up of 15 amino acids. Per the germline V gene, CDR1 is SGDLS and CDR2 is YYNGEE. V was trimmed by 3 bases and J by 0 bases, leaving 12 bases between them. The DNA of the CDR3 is TGTGCCAGCAGCGATTCGGGAGATATGAACACTGAAGCTTTCTTT. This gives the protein CASSDSGDMNTEAFF. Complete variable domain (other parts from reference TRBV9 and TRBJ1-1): DSGVTQTPKHLITATGQRVTLRCSPRSGDLSVYWYQQSLDQGLQFLIQYYNGEERAKGNILERFSAQQFPDLHSELNLSSLELGDSALYFCASSDSGDMNTEAFFGQGTRLTVV.

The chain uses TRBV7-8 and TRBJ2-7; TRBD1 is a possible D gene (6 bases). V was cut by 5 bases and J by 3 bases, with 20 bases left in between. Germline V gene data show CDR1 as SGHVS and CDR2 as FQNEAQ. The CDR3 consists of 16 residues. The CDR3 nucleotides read TGTGCCAGCAGCCCACCCCAGGGGCCCCACGACTACGAGCAGTACTTC. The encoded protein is CASSPPQGPHDYEQYF.

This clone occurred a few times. CDR3 sequence: CASRQGAYEQYF. CDR3 coding DNA: TGTGCCAGCAGACAGGGGGCTTACGAGCAGTACTTC. The J gene is TRBJ2-7, the V gene TRBV2; 9 bases match TRBD1. The CDR3 runs 12 residues. Trimming removed 6 bases from V and 4 bases from J; junction bases left unmatched: 1. The V gene's germline CDR1 is SNHLY and CDR2 FYNNEI.

CDR3 sequence: CAWSAAVMDTGELFF. CDR3 DNA sequence: TGTGCCTGGAGCGCCGCGGTGATGGACACCGGGGAGCTGTTTTTT. The chain is built from TRBV30 and TRBJ2-2; D remains ambiguous. This CDR3 has 15 residues. Germline V gives CDR1 GTSNPN, CDR2 SVGIG (reference sequence). V was shortened by 3 bases and J by 3 bases, with 14 bases between the two germline ends. The variable domain in full, with the rest retrieved from reference TRBV30 and TRBJ2-2, is SQTIHQWPATLVQPVGSPLSLECTVEGTSNPNLYWYRQAAGRGLQLLFYSVGIGQISSEVPQNLSASRPQDRQFILSSKKLLLSDSGFYLCAWSAAVMDTGELFFGEGSRLTVL.

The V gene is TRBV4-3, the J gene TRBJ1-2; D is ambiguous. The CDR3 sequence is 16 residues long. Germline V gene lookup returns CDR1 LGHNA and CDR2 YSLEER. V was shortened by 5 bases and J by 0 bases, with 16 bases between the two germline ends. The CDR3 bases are TGCGCCAGCAGCGACGACAAGGCCCGAACTAACTATGGCTACACCTTC. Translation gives CASSDDKARTNYGYTF.

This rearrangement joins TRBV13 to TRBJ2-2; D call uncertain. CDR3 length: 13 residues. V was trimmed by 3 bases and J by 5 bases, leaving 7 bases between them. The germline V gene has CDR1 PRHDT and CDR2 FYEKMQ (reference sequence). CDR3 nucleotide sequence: TGTGCCAGCAGCTTTGAGGCGACCGGGGAGCTGTTTTTT. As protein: CASSFEATGELFF. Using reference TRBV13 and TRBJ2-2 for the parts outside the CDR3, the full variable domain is AAGVIQSPRHLIKEKRETATLKCYPIPRHDTVYWYQQGPGQDPQFLISFYEKMQSDKGSIPDRFSAQQFSDYHSELNMSSLELGDSALYFCASSFEATGELFFGEGSRLTVL.

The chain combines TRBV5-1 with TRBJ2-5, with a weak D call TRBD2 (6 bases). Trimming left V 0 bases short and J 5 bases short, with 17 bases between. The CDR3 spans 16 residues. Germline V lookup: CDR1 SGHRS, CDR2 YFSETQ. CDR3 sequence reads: CASSLGAGRRDETQYF. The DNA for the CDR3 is TGCGCCAGCAGCTTGGGGGCGGGCCGGCGGGACGAGACCCAGTACTTC.

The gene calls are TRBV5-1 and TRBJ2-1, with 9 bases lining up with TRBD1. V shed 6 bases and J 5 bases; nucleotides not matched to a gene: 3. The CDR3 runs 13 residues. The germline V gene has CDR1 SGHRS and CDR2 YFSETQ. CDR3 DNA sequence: TGCGCCAGCACCTGGACAGGGGACAATGAGCAGTTCTTC. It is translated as CASTWTGDNEQFF.

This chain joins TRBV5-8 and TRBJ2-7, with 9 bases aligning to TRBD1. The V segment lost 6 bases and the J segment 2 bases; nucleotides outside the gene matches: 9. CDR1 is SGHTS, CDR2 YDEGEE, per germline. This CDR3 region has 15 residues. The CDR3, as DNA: TGTGCCAGCAACCTTAGGGGACAGGGACCCTACGAGCAGTACTTC. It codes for CASNLRGQGPYEQYF.

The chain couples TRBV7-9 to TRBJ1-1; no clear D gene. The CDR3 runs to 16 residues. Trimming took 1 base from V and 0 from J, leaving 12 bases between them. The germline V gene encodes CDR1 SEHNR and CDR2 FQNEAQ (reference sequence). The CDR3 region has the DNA TGTGCCAGCAGCTTAGGGAGTTTCGGAATGAACACTGAAGCTTTCTTT. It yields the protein CASSLGSFGMNTEAFF.

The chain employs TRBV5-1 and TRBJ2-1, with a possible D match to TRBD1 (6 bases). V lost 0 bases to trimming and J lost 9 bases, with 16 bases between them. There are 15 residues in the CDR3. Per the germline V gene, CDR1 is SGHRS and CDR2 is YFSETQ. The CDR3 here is CASSLDPGTQFEQFF. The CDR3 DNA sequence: TGCGCCAGCAGCTTGGATCCAGGGACACAATTTGAGCAGTTCTTC. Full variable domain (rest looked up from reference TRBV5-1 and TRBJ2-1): KAGVTQTPRYLIKTRGQQVTLSCSPISGHRSVSWYQQTPGQGLQFLFEYFSETQRNKGNFPGRFSGRQFSNSRSEMNVSTLELGDSALYLCASSLDPGTQFEQFFGPGTRLTVL.

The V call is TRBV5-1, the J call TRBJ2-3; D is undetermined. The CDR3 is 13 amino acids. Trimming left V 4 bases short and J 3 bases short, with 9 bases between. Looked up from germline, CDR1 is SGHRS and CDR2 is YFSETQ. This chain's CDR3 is CASSATQTDTQYF. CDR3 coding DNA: TGCGCCAGCAGCGCCACGCAGACAGATACGCAGTATTTT. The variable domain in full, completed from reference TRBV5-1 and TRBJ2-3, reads KAGVTQTPRYLIKTRGQQVTLSCSPISGHRSVSWYQQTPGQGLQFLFEYFSETQRNKGNFPGRFSGRQFSNSRSEMNVSTLELGDSALYLCASSATQTDTQYFGPGTRLTVL.

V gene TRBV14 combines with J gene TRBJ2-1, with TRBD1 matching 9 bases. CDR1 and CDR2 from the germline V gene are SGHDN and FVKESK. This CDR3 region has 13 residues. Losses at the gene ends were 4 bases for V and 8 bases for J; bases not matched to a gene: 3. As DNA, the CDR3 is TGTGCCAGCAGCCTAGACAGGGGGGATGAGCAGTTCTTC. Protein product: CASSLDRGDEQFF.

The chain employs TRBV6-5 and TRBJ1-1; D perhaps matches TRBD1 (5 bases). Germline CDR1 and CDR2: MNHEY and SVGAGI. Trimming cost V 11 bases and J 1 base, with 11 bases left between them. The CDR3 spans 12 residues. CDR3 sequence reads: CAVGGPNTEAFF. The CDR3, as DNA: TGTGCCGTGGGGGGACCGAACACTGAAGCTTTCTTT.

The CDR3 DNA follows: TGCAGCGTTTTGGGGGCCAACGAGCAGTACTTC. Amino acid sequence: CSVLGANEQYF. The chain joins TRBV29-1 to TRBJ2-7; a weak D match, TRBD1 (6 bases). Germline CDR1 SQVTM, CDR2 ANQGSEA. The CDR3 is made up of 11 amino acids. With 5 bases removed from V and 5 bases from J, the gap between germline ends came to 10 bases.